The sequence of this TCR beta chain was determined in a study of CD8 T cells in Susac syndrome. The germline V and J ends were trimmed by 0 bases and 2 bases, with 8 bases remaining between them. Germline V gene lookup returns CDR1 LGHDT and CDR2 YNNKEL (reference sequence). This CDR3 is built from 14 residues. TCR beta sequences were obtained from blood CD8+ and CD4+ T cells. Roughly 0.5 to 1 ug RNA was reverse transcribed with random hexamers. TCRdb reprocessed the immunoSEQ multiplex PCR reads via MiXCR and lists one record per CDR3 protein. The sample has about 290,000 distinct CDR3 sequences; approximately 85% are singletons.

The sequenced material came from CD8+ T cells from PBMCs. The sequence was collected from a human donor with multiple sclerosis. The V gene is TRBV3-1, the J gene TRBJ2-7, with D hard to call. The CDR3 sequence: CASSQDASAYEQYF. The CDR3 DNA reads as TGTGCCAGCAGCCAAGATGCCTCCGCCTACGAGCAGTACTTC.